A selection of T cell receptor beta chains follows, all from one sample in a study of tumor-infiltrating lymphocytes in primary liver carcinoma. Via MiXCR, TCRdb re-called the multiplex PCR reads, giving one row per CDR3 protein. The table has 44,000 or so distinct CDR3 sequences, approximately 70% seen once. The sample consisted of liver tumor tissue from sampling region 5. These receptors originate from a man between 35 and 55 years old with primary liver carcinoma and hepatitis B virus infection. Both conserved end residues are trimmed from each CDR3. Not every row has a clone size; where given, it reads once, few, many or a size class.

CDR3: ASSTGTVAYGYT
J: TRBJ1-2
V: TRBV6-5
size: -

CDR3: DSSTTLGRRYEQY
J: TRBJ2-7
V: TRBV11-2
size: -

CDR3: ASSYSGVPGNTIY
J: TRBJ1-3
V: TRBV6-5
size: many

CDR3: ASSFGASRHYEQY
J: TRBJ2-7
V: TRBV12-3/TRBV12-4
size: many

CDR3: AWSGQGDSPLH
J: TRBJ1-6
V: TRBV30
size: many

CDR3: ASRKRGRENYEQY
J: TRBJ2-7
V: TRBV7-9
size: -

CDR3: ASSLAARECKQY
J: TRBJ2-7
V: TRBV11-2
size: once

CDR3: ARYRANQPQH
J: TRBJ1-5
V: TRBV5-4
size: -

CDR3: ACSRDSGDYEQY
J: TRBJ2-7
V: TRBV6-5
size: -

CDR3: AGNLVRGSSYEQY
J: TRBJ2-7
V: TRBV11-2
size: -

CDR3: SIEDLAGVSEQY
J: TRBJ2-7
V: TRBV29-1
size: -

CDR3: ASGFTSGSDTGELF
J: TRBJ2-2
V: TRBV12-5
size: -

CDR3: ASSTGTGSYNEQF
J: TRBJ2-1
V: TRBV11-2
size: medium-sized